The rows below give T cell receptor beta chains drawn from one sample of a study of blood T cell repertoires in COVID-19. Produced via immunoSEQ multiplex PCR; TCRdb's table is partial and in-frame only. The sample records about 410,000 clones, 90% being singletons. Source material: PBMCs or T cells enriched from blood (not recorded which). These receptors were collected from a man aged 18 to 29 who had recovered from COVID-19. CDR3s include the opening cysteine and the closing phenylalanine or tryptophan. Each record gives: CDR3 DNA, CDR3 protein, clone size, J gene, V gene, D gene. A D gene is named only where the DNA matches it firmly. Rows may omit the clone size; those that give it use once, few, many or a size class.

CDR3 DNA: TGTGCCAGCAGGCAAAGGACAGGGAATCAGCCCCAGCATTTT
CDR3 protein: CASRQRTGNQPQHF
clone size: NA
J gene: TRBJ1-5
V gene: TRBV28
D gene: TRBD1

CDR3 DNA: TGTGCCAGCCAATTAGCGGGAGCAAACTACAATGAGCAGTTCTTC
CDR3 protein: CASQLAGANYNEQFF
clone size: NA
J gene: TRBJ2-1
V gene: TRBV27
D gene: TRBD2

CDR3 DNA: TGTGCCAGCAGCCGCTCTGGAAACACCATATATTTT
CDR3 protein: CASSRSGNTIYF
clone size: NA
J gene: TRBJ1-3
V gene: TRBV5-8
D gene: NA

CDR3 DNA: TGCGCCAGCAGCTGGAAGGACAGCCAGTTCTCTGAAGCTTTCTTT
CDR3 protein: CASSWKDSQFSEAFF
clone size: NA
J gene: TRBJ1-1
V gene: TRBV5-1
D gene: NA

CDR3 DNA: TGTGCCACCAGTAGCTTCAGGGGTGAGTACACTGAAGCTTTCTTT
CDR3 protein: CATSSFRGEYTEAFF
clone size: NA
J gene: TRBJ1-1
V gene: TRBV24-1
D gene: NA

CDR3 DNA: TGCGCCAGCAGCTTGGAGCCGAATTCACCCCTCCACTTT
CDR3 protein: CASSLEPNSPLHF
clone size: once
J gene: TRBJ1-6
V gene: TRBV5-1
D gene: NA

CDR3 DNA: TGTGCCAGCAGCCAGGGGCATCTCGGAAACACCATATATTTT
CDR3 protein: CASSQGHLGNTIYF
clone size: NA
J gene: TRBJ1-3
V gene: TRBV3-1/TRBV3-2
D gene: NA

CDR3 DNA: TGTGCCAGCAGCCCAAGGCCGGGACAAATGAACACTGAAGCTTTCTTT
CDR3 protein: CASSPRPGQMNTEAFF
clone size: NA
J gene: TRBJ1-1
V gene: TRBV7-3
D gene: NA

CDR3 DNA: TGTGCCAGTAACCACGATGGGGCGCAGGTTTGGAACACTGAAGCTTTCTTT
CDR3 protein: CASNHDGAQVWNTEAFF
clone size: NA
J gene: TRBJ1-1
V gene: TRBV19
D gene: NA

CDR3 DNA: TGTGCCAGTAGCAGGGCCGCCTACTCCTACAATGAGCAGTTCTTC
CDR3 protein: CASSRAAYSYNEQFF
clone size: NA
J gene: TRBJ2-1
V gene: TRBV19
D gene: NA

CDR3 DNA: TGTGCCAGCAGGGGGAGGAGCTCCTACGAGCAGTACTTC
CDR3 protein: CASRGRSSYEQYF
clone size: NA
J gene: TRBJ2-7
V gene: TRBV6-5
D gene: NA

CDR3 DNA: TGCGCCAGCAGGAGGACAGGGCAAGAGACCCAGTACTTC
CDR3 protein: CASRRTGQETQYF
clone size: NA
J gene: TRBJ2-5
V gene: TRBV5-1
D gene: TRBD1

CDR3 DNA: TGTGCCAGCAGCACCCCGGGACTAGGCCTATACAATGAGCAGTTCTTC
CDR3 protein: CASSTPGLGLYNEQFF
clone size: NA
J gene: TRBJ2-1
V gene: TRBV21-1
D gene: NA

CDR3 DNA: TGTGCCAGTAGTCCGCAGGACAGGGGGAGATCTAATCAGCCCCAGCATTTT
CDR3 protein: CASSPQDRGRSNQPQHF
clone size: NA
J gene: TRBJ1-5
V gene: TRBV19
D gene: TRBD1

CDR3 DNA: TGTGCCAGCAGCGTAGACCCAGAAGAGACCCAGTACTTC
CDR3 protein: CASSVDPEETQYF
clone size: NA
J gene: TRBJ2-5
V gene: TRBV9
D gene: NA

CDR3 DNA: TGTGCCAGCAGCTTAGCGGGTCCGGAGGTCAGCGAAAAACTGTTTTTT
CDR3 protein: CASSLAGPEVSEKLFF
clone size: NA
J gene: TRBJ1-4
V gene: TRBV2
D gene: NA

CDR3 DNA: TGTGCCAGCAAGAGGGGACTAGCCGGAGAGCAGTTCTTC
CDR3 protein: CASKRGLAGEQFF
clone size: NA
J gene: TRBJ2-1
V gene: TRBV2
D gene: TRBD2

CDR3 DNA: TGTGCCAGCAGCTCACAGGGAATGGGCTATGGCTACACCTTC
CDR3 protein: CASSSQGMGYGYTF
clone size: NA
J gene: TRBJ1-2
V gene: TRBV5-5
D gene: NA

CDR3 DNA: TGTGCCAGCAGCTTAGGACAGAGCGCTAACTATGGCTACACCTTC
CDR3 protein: CASSLGQSANYGYTF
clone size: NA
J gene: TRBJ1-2
V gene: TRBV7-9
D gene: NA

CDR3 DNA: TGTGCCAGTAACTCTGCTAACTATGGCTACACCTTC
CDR3 protein: CASNSANYGYTF
clone size: NA
J gene: TRBJ1-2
V gene: TRBV19
D gene: NA

CDR3 DNA: TGTGCCAGCAGACCAGGGGTCACCGAAGCTTTCTTT
CDR3 protein: CASRPGVTEAFF
clone size: NA
J gene: TRBJ1-1
V gene: TRBV28
D gene: NA

CDR3 DNA: TGCGCCAGCAGCTTGGCCCCGGGACAGGGTGGCTACACCTTC
CDR3 protein: CASSLAPGQGGYTF
clone size: NA
J gene: TRBJ1-2
V gene: TRBV5-1
D gene: TRBD1

CDR3 DNA: TGTGCCAGCAGCTCGACAGGGGAAGCTTTCTTT
CDR3 protein: CASSSTGEAFF
clone size: NA
J gene: TRBJ1-1
V gene: TRBV6-5
D gene: TRBD1

CDR3 DNA: TGTGCCAGCAGTTTAGGGCCGGGGGGTACAGATACGCAGTATTTT
CDR3 protein: CASSLGPGGTDTQYF
clone size: NA
J gene: TRBJ2-3
V gene: TRBV28
D gene: TRBD2

CDR3 DNA: TGTGCCAGCAGCTTAAGCAACACTGAAGCTTTCTTT
CDR3 protein: CASSLSNTEAFF
clone size: NA
J gene: TRBJ1-1
V gene: TRBV11-3
D gene: NA

CDR3 DNA: TGTGCCAGCAGCCACTGGGGGACTACCAATGAGCAGTTCTTC
CDR3 protein: CASSHWGTTNEQFF
clone size: few
J gene: TRBJ2-1
V gene: TRBV16
D gene: TRBD2

CDR3 DNA: TGTGCCAGCAGCCATTCGGGGTTTGGCTACGAGCAGTACTTC
CDR3 protein: CASSHSGFGYEQYF
clone size: NA
J gene: TRBJ2-7
V gene: TRBV3-1/TRBV3-2
D gene: NA

CDR3 DNA: TGCGCCAGCAGTGGGCGGCTTCCCTTCCTCGGGGCGCAGTATTTT
CDR3 protein: CASSGRLPFLGAQYF
clone size: NA
J gene: TRBJ2-3
V gene: TRBV10-1
D gene: NA

CDR3 DNA: TGCAGCGGTCGAGCCGTCACGGGAGGGGATGGCTACACCTTC
CDR3 protein: CSGRAVTGGDGYTF
clone size: NA
J gene: TRBJ1-2
V gene: TRBV29-1
D gene: NA

CDR3 DNA: TGTGCCAGCAGTTCGCAGGACACTGAAGCTTTCTTT
CDR3 protein: CASSSQDTEAFF
clone size: NA
J gene: TRBJ1-1
V gene: TRBV12-3/TRBV12-4
D gene: NA

CDR3 DNA: TGTGCCAGCTCCGCGCTCCACAGCTTGAACACTGAAGCTTTCTTT
CDR3 protein: CASSALHSLNTEAFF
clone size: few
J gene: TRBJ1-1
V gene: TRBV6-5
D gene: NA

CDR3 DNA: TGTGCCAGCAGCACCGGCCCCGGGAACTCACCCCTCCACTTT
CDR3 protein: CASSTGPGNSPLHF
clone size: NA
J gene: TRBJ1-6
V gene: TRBV6-5
D gene: NA

CDR3 DNA: TGTGCCAGCAGGGGGCAGGGGGATAATTCACCCCTCCACTTT
CDR3 protein: CASRGQGDNSPLHF
clone size: once
J gene: TRBJ1-6
V gene: TRBV6-5
D gene: TRBD1

CDR3 DNA: TGTGCCAGCAGCATGAGCTCCTACAATGAGCAGTTCTTC
CDR3 protein: CASSMSSYNEQFF
clone size: NA
J gene: TRBJ2-1
V gene: TRBV7-8
D gene: NA

CDR3 DNA: TGTGCCAGCAGTGCCGCGGGGGAGAAAGGCTATGGCTACACCTTC
CDR3 protein: CASSAAGEKGYGYTF
clone size: NA
J gene: TRBJ1-2
V gene: TRBV2
D gene: NA

CDR3 DNA: TGTGCCAGCAGCTCCGGACAGGGTGAAGCTTTCTTT
CDR3 protein: CASSSGQGEAFF
clone size: NA
J gene: TRBJ1-1
V gene: TRBV7-2
D gene: TRBD1

CDR3 DNA: TGTGCCAGCAGGGGACAGGGGACGGGCTACGAGCAGTACTTC
CDR3 protein: CASRGQGTGYEQYF
clone size: NA
J gene: TRBJ2-7
V gene: TRBV28
D gene: TRBD1

CDR3 DNA: TGTGCCAGCAGTCCCACTCGGACAGATAGCAATCAGCCCCAGCATTTT
CDR3 protein: CASSPTRTDSNQPQHF
clone size: NA
J gene: TRBJ1-5
V gene: TRBV25-1
D gene: NA

CDR3 DNA: TGTGCCAGTAGTATAGAAGTTGGTAGGGAGGGAATTAGCAATCAGCCCCAGCATTTT
CDR3 protein: CASSIEVGREGISNQPQHF
clone size: NA
J gene: TRBJ1-5
V gene: TRBV19
D gene: NA

CDR3 DNA: TGTGCCAGCAGCTTAGTCGCGGGGAGCCAAGAGACCCAGTACTTC
CDR3 protein: CASSLVAGSQETQYF
clone size: NA
J gene: TRBJ2-5
V gene: TRBV7-3
D gene: NA

CDR3 DNA: TGTGCCAGCTCACCACGGGCGGCTAGCGGGCCCAATGAGCAGTTCTTC
CDR3 protein: CASSPRAASGPNEQFF
clone size: NA
J gene: TRBJ2-1
V gene: TRBV18
D gene: TRBD2

CDR3 DNA: TGTGCCAGCAGCGTAGTAGCGGGAGGTGAAGAGACCCAGTACTTC
CDR3 protein: CASSVVAGGEETQYF
clone size: NA
J gene: TRBJ2-5
V gene: TRBV9
D gene: TRBD2

CDR3 DNA: TGTGCCAGCAGCTCCACCGGGACAGGCACCTACGAGCAGTACTTC
CDR3 protein: CASSSTGTGTYEQYF
clone size: NA
J gene: TRBJ2-7
V gene: TRBV7-9
D gene: TRBD1